This T cell receptor beta chain originates from a study of T cells in Graves' hyperthyroidism and ophthalmopathy. Overall study results and limits: In the blood, most expanded thyroid clonotypes above 0.001 appeared as well.

This clonotype came up many times. Its antigen remains unidentified. RNA transcripts provided the source from which TCR beta CDR3 regions were amplified. The TCR CDR3 first-round RT-PCR relied on the HTBI primer set. TCRdb ran MiXCR on the multiplex PCR reads and lists one entry per CDR3 protein. The sample yields fewer than 650,000 distinct CDR3 sequences, approximately 13% seen once. V lost 4 bases to trimming and J lost 4 bases, with 8 bases between them. The CDR3 totals 13 residues. The hyperthyroidism patients had all been newly diagnosed, and their disease duration was under 2 months. Their ages ranged from 18 to 65 years.

The rearrangement joins TRBV12-3 or TRBV12-4 to TRBJ1-5; no clear D. The receptor comes from a woman in her twenties or thirties with Graves' hyperthyroidism that later progressed to Graves' ophthalmopathy. The specimen sequenced was blood. CDR3 DNA: TGTGCCAGCAGTTATGGGGAGAATCAGCCCCAGCATTTT. Encoded protein: CASSYGENQPQHF.